A selection of T cell receptor beta chains follows, all from one sample in a study of blood T cell repertoires in COVID-19. Profiling relied on immunoSEQ multiplex PCR, and the TCRdb table lists in-frame clones only, not all of them. The table includes more than 200,000 clones, roughly 86% detected once. The specimen was PBMCs or T cells enriched from blood (not recorded which). The receptors shown here come from a woman aged 45-60 years who had recovered from COVID-19. CDR3s include the opening cysteine and the closing phenylalanine or tryptophan.

j_call v_call cdr3_aa
TRBJ2-5 TRBV28 CASSLFPGGNQETQYF
TRBJ1-2 TRBV27 CASSLYKGTGVYGYTF
TRBJ1-6 TRBV3-1/TRBV3-2 CASSPSNNSPLHF
TRBJ1-6 TRBV18 CASSPLSGGNSPLHF
TRBJ1-1 TRBV7-9 CASSLDFPVKNTEAFF
TRBJ2-1 TRBV4-1 CASSYGRNNEQFF
TRBJ1-1 TRBV6-5 CASGRYSETFF
TRBJ2-5 TRBV3-1/TRBV3-2 CASSQRRSGQETQYF
TRBJ2-1 TRBV7-8 CASSTGGEQFF
TRBJ2-1 TRBV6-5 CASSSPYSYNEQFF
TRBJ1-5 TRBV2 CASSETQGASQPQHF
TRBJ2-1 TRBV7-8 CASSLAPRGGSYNEQFF
TRBJ1-4 TRBV7-9 CASTTGTLATNEKLFF
TRBJ1-1 TRBV14 CASSPPGTVNTEAFF
TRBJ2-5 TRBV5-1 CASSPYHPGTGGGGGETQYF
TRBJ1-6 TRBV11-3 CASSSDRDSPLHF
TRBJ2-5 TRBV18 CASTRDRGRETQYF
TRBJ2-2 TRBV9 CASSPQAGRAGELFF
TRBJ1-1 TRBV29-1 CSVRDREYTEAFF
TRBJ1-1 TRBV19 CASTPTSGNTEAFF
TRBJ1-1 TRBV18 CASSPSGIYGEAFF
TRBJ2-7 TRBV14 CASSHRGRVEQYF
TRBJ2-3 TRBV20-1 CSASNPGEGTDTQYF
TRBJ1-3 TRBV18 CASSPRDLKSLGNTIYF
TRBJ1-1 TRBV28 CASSLWPSGVPEAFF
TRBJ2-7 TRBV9 CASSSGWLAEKQYF
TRBJ1-1 TRBV28 CASSYFVTEAFF
TRBJ1-6 TRBV14 CASSQDPGTHNSPLHF
TRBJ2-7 TRBV2 CASSEVTSGSYEQYF
TRBJ2-5 TRBV7-3 CASSPHGQGAMETQYF
TRBJ2-1 TRBV11-2 CASSLLAGGNNEQFF
TRBJ2-7 TRBV10-3 CAISERGAGEQYF
TRBJ2-6 TRBV4-2 CASSQDQPGESGANVLTF
TRBJ2-7 TRBV6-5 CASSPWDRGEQYF
TRBJ1-2 TRBV5-4 CASSTSRENYGYTF
TRBJ2-3 TRBV5-1 CASSLGTGGISADTQYF
TRBJ2-6 TRBV19 CASSESRSGANVLTF
TRBJ1-5 TRBV6-1 CASSEGAGLNQPQHF
TRBJ2-1 TRBV28 CASSSSILSEQFF
TRBJ2-1 TRBV5-1 CASSPGWASGANEQFF
TRBJ1-1 TRBV9 CASSVAGNTEAFF
TRBJ1-1 TRBV5-1 CASSFTGGPPNTEAFF